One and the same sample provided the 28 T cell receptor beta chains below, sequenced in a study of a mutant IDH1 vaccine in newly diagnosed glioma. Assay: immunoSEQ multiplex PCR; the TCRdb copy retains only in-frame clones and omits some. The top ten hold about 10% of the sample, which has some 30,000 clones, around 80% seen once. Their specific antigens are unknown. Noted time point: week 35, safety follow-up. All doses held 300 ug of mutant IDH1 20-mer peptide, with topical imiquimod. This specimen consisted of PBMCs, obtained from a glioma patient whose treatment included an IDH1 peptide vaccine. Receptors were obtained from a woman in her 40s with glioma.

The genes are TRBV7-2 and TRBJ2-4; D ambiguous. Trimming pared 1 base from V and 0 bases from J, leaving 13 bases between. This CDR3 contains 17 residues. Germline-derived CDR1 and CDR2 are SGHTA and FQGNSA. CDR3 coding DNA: TGTGCCAGCAGCTTAGGGTTGCGAGGATCAGCCAAAAACATTCAGTACTTC. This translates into CASSLGLRGSAKNIQYF.

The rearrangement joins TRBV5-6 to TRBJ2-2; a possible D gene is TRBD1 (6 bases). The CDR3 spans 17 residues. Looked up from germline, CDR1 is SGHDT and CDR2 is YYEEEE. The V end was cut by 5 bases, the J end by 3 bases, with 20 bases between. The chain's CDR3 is CASSLRSGTTDTGELFF. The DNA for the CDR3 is TGTGCCAGCAGTCTTCGTTCCGGGACAACCGACACCGGGGAGCTGTTTTTT.

CDR3 coding DNA: TGTGCCAGCAGCTTGGAGTCCAGGGGATCCGAAGCTTTCTTT. It encodes CASSLESRGSEAFF. The chain recombines TRBV5-5 with TRBJ1-1; D is perhaps TRBD1 (6 bases). The CDR3 has 14 amino acids. The V gene's germline CDR1 is SGHKS and CDR2 YYEKEE (reference sequence). The V end was cut by 0 bases, the J end by 8 bases, with 14 bases between.

This CDR3 is CATRTSGDNEQFF. The CDR3 DNA sequence: TGTGCCACCAGGACTAGCGGTGACAATGAGCAGTTCTTC. The chain carries TRBV19 and TRBJ2-1, with 10 positions matching TRBD2. Trimming took 10 bases from V and 5 from J; bases not matched to a gene: 5. The CDR3 has 13 amino acids. Germline V CDR1 and CDR2: LNHDA, SQIVND (reference sequence).

Here the CDR3 DNA reads TGTGCCAGCAGCGAAGCTGGGGGGCGGGATGGCTACACCTTC. This sequence encodes CASSEAGGRDGYTF. V is TRBV4-2 and J is TRBJ1-2, with a tentative D call TRBD1 (6 bases). CDR3 length: 14 amino acids. Deletions cut 5 bases from V and 6 bases from J, with 16 bases between. Germline V gives CDR1 LGHNA, CDR2 YNFKEQ.

The CDR3 here is CASSISGQGRFNQPQHF. The CDR3 DNA reads as TGTGCCAGTAGTATCTCGGGACAGGGACGATTCAATCAGCCCCAGCATTTT. This chain joins TRBV19 and TRBJ1-5; 9 bases are a match to TRBD1. Unmatched junction bases numbered 9, after V lost 3 bases and J lost 3 bases. The CDR3 covers 17 residues. Germline lookup yields CDR1 LNHDA and CDR2 SQIVND (reference sequence). Filled out from reference TRBV19 and TRBJ1-5, the complete variable domain reads DGGITQSPKYLFRKEGQNVTLSCEQNLNHDAMYWYRQDPGQGLRLIYYSQIVNDFQKGDIAEGYSVSREKKESFPLTVTSAQKNPTAFYLCASSISGQGRFNQPQHFGDGTRLSIL.

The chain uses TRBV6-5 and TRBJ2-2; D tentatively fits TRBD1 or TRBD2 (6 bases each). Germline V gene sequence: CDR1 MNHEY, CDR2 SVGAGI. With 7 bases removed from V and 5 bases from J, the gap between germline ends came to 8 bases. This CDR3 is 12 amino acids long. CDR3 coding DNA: TGTGCCAGCAAAGGGGGGACCGGGGAGCTGTTTTTT. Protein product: CASKGGTGELFF.

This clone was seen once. The CDR3 DNA sequence: TGTGCCAGCAGCCAAGTAGGATCGGCCAAAAACATTCAGTACTTC. This encodes CASSQVGSAKNIQYF. The chain recombines TRBV14 with TRBJ2-4; D uncertain. The CDR3 totals 15 residues. The V end was cut by 1 base, the J end by 1 base, with 8 bases between. From germline, CDR1 is SGHDN and CDR2 FVKESK.

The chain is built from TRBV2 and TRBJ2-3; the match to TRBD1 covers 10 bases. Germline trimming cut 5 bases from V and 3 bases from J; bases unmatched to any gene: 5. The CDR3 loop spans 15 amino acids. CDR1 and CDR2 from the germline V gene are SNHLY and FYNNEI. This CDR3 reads CASSLDRGRTDTQYF. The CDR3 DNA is TGTGCCAGCAGTTTAGACAGGGGGCGTACAGATACGCAGTATTTT. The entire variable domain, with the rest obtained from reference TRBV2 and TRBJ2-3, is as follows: EPEVTQTPSHQVTQMGQEVILRCVPISNHLYFYWYRQILGQKVEFLVSFYNNEISEKSEIFDDQFSVERPDGSNFTLKIRSTKLEDSAMYFCASSLDRGRTDTQYFGPGTRLTVL.

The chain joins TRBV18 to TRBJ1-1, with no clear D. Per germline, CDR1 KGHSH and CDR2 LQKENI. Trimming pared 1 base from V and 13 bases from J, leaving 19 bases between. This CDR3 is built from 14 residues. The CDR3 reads CASSPQPVGLVVFF. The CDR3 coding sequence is TGTGCCAGCTCACCACAGCCGGTCGGACTCGTAGTTTTCTTT.

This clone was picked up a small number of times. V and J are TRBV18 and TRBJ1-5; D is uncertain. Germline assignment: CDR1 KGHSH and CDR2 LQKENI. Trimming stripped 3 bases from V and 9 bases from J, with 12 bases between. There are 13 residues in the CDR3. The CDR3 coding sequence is TGTGCCAGCTCACCGACCGACGCAGGGCCCCAGCATTTT. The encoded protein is CASSPTDAGPQHF.

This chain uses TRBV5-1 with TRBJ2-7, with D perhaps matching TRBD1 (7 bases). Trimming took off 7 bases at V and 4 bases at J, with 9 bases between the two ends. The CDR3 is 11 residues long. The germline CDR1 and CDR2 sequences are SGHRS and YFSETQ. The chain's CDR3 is CASAGGYEQYF. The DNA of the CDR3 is TGCGCCAGCGCAGGGGGGTACGAGCAGTACTTC.

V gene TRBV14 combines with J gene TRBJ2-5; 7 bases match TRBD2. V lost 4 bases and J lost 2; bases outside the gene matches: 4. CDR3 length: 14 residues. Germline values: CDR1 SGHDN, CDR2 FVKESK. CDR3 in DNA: TGTGCCAGCAGCCCTCGGGGGGTACAAGAGACCCAGTACTTC. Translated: CASSPRGVQETQYF.

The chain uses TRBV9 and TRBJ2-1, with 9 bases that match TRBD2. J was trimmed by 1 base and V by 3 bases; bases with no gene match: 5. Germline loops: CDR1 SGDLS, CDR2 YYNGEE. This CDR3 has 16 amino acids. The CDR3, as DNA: TGTGCCAGCAGCGGACCGACTAGCGGATCCTACAATGAGCAGTTCTTC. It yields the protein CASSGPTSGSYNEQFF. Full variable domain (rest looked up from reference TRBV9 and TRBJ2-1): DSGVTQTPKHLITATGQRVTLRCSPRSGDLSVYWYQQSLDQGLQFLIQYYNGEERAKGNILERFSAQQFPDLHSELNLSSLELGDSALYFCASSGPTSGSYNEQFFGPGTRLTVL.

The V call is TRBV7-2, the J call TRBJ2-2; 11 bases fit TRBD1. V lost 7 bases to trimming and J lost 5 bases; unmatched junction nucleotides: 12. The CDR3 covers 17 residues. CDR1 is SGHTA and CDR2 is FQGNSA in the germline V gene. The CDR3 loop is CASTTFLGQGATGELFF. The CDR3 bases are TGTGCCAGCACTACCTTCTTAGGACAGGGGGCTACCGGGGAGCTGTTTTTT.

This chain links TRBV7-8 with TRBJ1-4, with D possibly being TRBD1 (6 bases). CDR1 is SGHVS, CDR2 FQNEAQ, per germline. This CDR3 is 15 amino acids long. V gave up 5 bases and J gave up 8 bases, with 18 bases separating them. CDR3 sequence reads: CASSGEQGLREKLFF. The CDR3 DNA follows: TGTGCCAGCAGCGGGGAACAGGGATTACGGGAAAAACTGTTTTTT.

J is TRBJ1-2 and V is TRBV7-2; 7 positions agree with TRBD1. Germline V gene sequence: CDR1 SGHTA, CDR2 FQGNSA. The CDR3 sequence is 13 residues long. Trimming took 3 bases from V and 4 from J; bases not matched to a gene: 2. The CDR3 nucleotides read TGTGCCAGCAGCTTGGGGGACAGCTATGGCTACACCTTC. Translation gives CASSLGDSYGYTF.

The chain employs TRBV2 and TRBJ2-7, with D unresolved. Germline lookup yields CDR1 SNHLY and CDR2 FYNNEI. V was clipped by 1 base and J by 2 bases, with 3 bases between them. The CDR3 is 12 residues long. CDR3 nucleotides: TGTGCCAGCAGTGAAGAGGCCTACGAGCAGTACTTC. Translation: CASSEEAYEQYF.

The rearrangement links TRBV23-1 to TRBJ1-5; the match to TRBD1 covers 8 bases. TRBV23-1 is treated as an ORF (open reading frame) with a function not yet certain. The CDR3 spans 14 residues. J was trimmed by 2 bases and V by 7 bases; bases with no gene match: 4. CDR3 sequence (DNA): TGCGCCAGCATCCCGGACAGGGGCAATCAGCCCCAGCATTTT. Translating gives CASIPDRGNQPQHF.

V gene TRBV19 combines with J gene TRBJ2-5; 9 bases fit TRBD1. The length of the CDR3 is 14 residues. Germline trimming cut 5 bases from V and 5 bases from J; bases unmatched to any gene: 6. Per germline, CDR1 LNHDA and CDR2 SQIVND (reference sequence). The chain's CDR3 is CASSHTGGHETQYF. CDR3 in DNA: TGTGCCAGTAGTCATACAGGGGGCCACGAGACCCAGTACTTC.

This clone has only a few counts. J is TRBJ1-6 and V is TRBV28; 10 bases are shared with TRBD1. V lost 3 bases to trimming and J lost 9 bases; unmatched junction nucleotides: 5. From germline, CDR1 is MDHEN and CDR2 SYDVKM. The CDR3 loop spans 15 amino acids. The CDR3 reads CASSLGTGVFSPLHF. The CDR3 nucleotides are TGTGCCAGCAGTTTGGGGACAGGGGTTTTTTCACCCCTCCACTTT.

CDR3 sequence reads: CAISGGTGEGDTQYF. In DNA form, the CDR3 reads TGTGCCATCAGTGGGGGGACAGGGGAGGGAGATACGCAGTATTTT. The chain couples TRBV10-3 to TRBJ2-3; 10 positions agree with TRBD1. J was trimmed by 5 bases and V by 4 bases; bases with no gene match: 6. Germline loops: CDR1 ENHRY, CDR2 SYGVKD. CDR3 size: 15 residues.

CDR3 coding DNA: TGTGCCAGCAGTCTAGCGGGGGGTTACTCCTACGAGCAGTACTTC. Encoded protein: CASSLAGGYSYEQYF. V usage is TRBV6-1 and J usage is TRBJ2-7, with 11 bases matching TRBD2. The CDR3 runs to 15 residues. Germline V gene data show CDR1 as MNHNS and CDR2 as SASEGT. V dropped 5 bases and J dropped 0; count of bases not matched to a gene: 3.

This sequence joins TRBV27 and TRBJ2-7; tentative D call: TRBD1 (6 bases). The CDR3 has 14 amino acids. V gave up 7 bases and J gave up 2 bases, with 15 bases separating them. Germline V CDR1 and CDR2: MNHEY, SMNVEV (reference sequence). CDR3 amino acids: CASTPADRTYEQYF. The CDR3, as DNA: TGTGCCAGCACTCCAGCCGACAGGACCTACGAGCAGTACTTC.

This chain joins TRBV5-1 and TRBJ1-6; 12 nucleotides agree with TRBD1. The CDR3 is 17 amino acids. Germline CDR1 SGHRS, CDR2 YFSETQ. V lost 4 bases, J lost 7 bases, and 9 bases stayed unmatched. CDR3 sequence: CASSIVPGQGANSPLHF. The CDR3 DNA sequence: TGCGCCAGCAGCATAGTCCCGGGACAGGGGGCCAATTCACCCCTCCACTTT.

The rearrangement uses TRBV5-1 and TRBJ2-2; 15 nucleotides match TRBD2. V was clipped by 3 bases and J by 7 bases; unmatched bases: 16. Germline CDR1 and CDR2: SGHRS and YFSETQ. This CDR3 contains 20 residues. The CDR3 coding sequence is TGCGCCAGCAGCTCGGACAGATTTTGGACTAGCGGGGGGGTTGGCGGGGAGCTGTTTTTT. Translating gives CASSSDRFWTSGGVGGELFF.

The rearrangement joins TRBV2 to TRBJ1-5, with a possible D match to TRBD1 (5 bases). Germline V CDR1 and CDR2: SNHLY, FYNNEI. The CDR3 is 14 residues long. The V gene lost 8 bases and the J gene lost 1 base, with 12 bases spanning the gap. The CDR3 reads CASVRGASNQPQHF. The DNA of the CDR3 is TGTGCCAGCGTTCGAGGGGCGAGCAATCAGCCCCAGCATTTT. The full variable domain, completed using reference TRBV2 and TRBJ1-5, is EPEVTQTPSHQVTQMGQEVILRCVPISNHLYFYWYRQILGQKVEFLVSFYNNEISEKSEIFDDQFSVERPDGSNFTLKIRSTKLEDSAMYFCASVRGASNQPQHFGDGTRLSIL.

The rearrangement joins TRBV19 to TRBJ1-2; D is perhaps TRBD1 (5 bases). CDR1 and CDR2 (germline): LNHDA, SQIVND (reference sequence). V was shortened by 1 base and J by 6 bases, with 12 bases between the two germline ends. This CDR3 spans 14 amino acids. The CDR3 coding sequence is TGTGCCAGTAGTATAGTTGGGGGGGGGAATGGCTACACCTTC. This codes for CASSIVGGGNGYTF.